Listed below are T cell receptor beta chains from one sample, sequenced in a study of CD8+ T cells in alopecia areata. Produced via immunoSEQ multiplex PCR; TCRdb's table is partial and in-frame only. The table lists 200,000 or so clones, roughly 64% of them singletons. Sequenced here: CD4+ T cells sorted from blood, sampled at week 24, from a patient treated with tofacitinib. The receptors were gathered from a human donor with alopecia areata. CDR3s include the opening cysteine and the closing phenylalanine or tryptophan. The D gene is left open where the match is weak. Size tells how often a clone was seen (once, few, many) or the class of an expanded clone, and some rows leave it out.

TRBD2	few	TRBV7-3	TRBJ2-1	TGTGCCAGCAGATCTATAGGCTCTCGGAGCGGGGGGTCCGACAATGAGCAGTTCTTC	CASRSIGSRSGGSDNEQFF
TRBD2	-	TRBV7-2	TRBJ2-7	TGTGCCAGCAGCTCCGGACTAGCGGGAGGACTCTACGAGCAGTACTTC	CASSSGLAGGLYEQYF
-	-	TRBV5-1	TRBJ1-1	TGCGCCAGCAGCCCACTTATGAACACTGAAGCTTTCTTT	CASSPLMNTEAFF
TRBD2	-	TRBV4-1	TRBJ2-5	TGCGCCAGCAGCCGGGGACTAGCGGGGGGGACTCAAGAGACCCAGTACTTC	CASSRGLAGGTQETQYF
-	-	TRBV9	TRBJ1-1	TGTGCCAGCAGCGTAGGGCCTGAAGCTTTCTTT	CASSVGPEAFF
TRBD1	-	TRBV11-2	TRBJ2-7	TGTGCCAGCAGCTTGACGACAGGGGGCCAGTACTTC	CASSLTTGGQYF
-	-	TRBV7-9	TRBJ1-2	TGTGCCAGCAGCTTAGACGGCACCCCATGGGGCTATGGCTACACCTTC	CASSLDGTPWGYGYTF
-	-	TRBV5-6	TRBJ1-2	TGTGCCAGCAGCTTCACAGCGAACTATGGCTACACCTTC	CASSFTANYGYTF
TRBD1	-	TRBV5-6	TRBJ2-1	TGTGCCAGCAGCTTGGCCCCGCCGCGGGGACAGGTGGCCCTCAATGAGCAGTTCTTC	CASSLAPPRGQVALNEQFF
-	-	TRBV4-3	TRBJ2-7	TGCGCCAGCAGCCAGGTACTGGGCAGATCCTACGAGCAGTACTTC	CASSQVLGRSYEQYF
-	-	TRBV15	TRBJ2-1	TGTGCCACCAGCGGAGAATGGGGTGAGCAGTTCTTC	CATSGEWGEQFF
TRBD1	many	TRBV6-5	TRBJ1-2	TGTGCCAGCAGTCACAGGGGCGGGGACGGCGGCTACACCTTC	CASSHRGGDGGYTF
-	-	TRBV5-1	TRBJ1-1	TGCGCCAGCAGCGGGAGCCTGGAAGGGGGAGGGACTGAAGCTTTCTTT	CASSGSLEGGGTEAFF
TRBD1	-	TRBV29-1	TRBJ2-1	TGCAGCGTACAGGGGAATGAGCAGTTCTTC	CSVQGNEQFF
-	-	TRBV29-1	TRBJ2-2	TGCAGCGTTGAAGTTCGCCTAGGGGACACCGGGGAGCTGTTTTTT	CSVEVRLGDTGELFF
-	-	TRBV9	TRBJ1-6	TGTGCCAGCAGCGTAGGACAGGATGCTAATTCACCCCTCCACTTT	CASSVGQDANSPLHF
-	-	TRBV29-1	TRBJ1-5	TGCAGCGTTGGAGGGGGGAATAGCAATCAGCCCCAGCATTTT	CSVGGGNSNQPQHF
TRBD2	-	TRBV7-6	TRBJ2-7	TGTGCCAGCAGCCCCCTAATGGGACTAGTCGGCTCCTACGAGCAGTACTTC	CASSPLMGLVGSYEQYF
TRBD2	-	TRBV9	TRBJ2-3	TGTGCCAGCAGCGTAGCAGCGGGAGGCGGCACAGATACGCAGTATTTT	CASSVAAGGGTDTQYF
-	-	TRBV7-8	TRBJ2-7	TGTGCCAGCGGCGTACAACACCTTACCTACGAGCAGTACTTC	CASGVQHLTYEQYF
-	-	TRBV9	TRBJ2-5	TGTGCCAGCAGCGTCAGCCAAGAAGAGACCCAGTACTTC	CASSVSQEETQYF
-	-	TRBV7-3	TRBJ2-5	TGTGCCAGCAGCCCCGCCCCCGGAATTAGGATGGAGACCCAGTACTTC	CASSPAPGIRMETQYF
TRBD1	-	TRBV29-1	TRBJ2-1	TGCAGCGCTAAAGGGACAGGGGCCTACAATGAGCAGTTCTTC	CSAKGTGAYNEQFF
-	-	TRBV30	TRBJ2-5	TGTGCCTGGAGTGCCTCGGTGGGAGAGACCCAGTACTTC	CAWSASVGETQYF
TRBD1	-	TRBV5-1	TRBJ2-5	TGCGCCAGCAGCCAAGGGACAGGCGGATCTCAAGAGACCCAGTACTTC	CASSQGTGGSQETQYF
-	-	TRBV4-1	TRBJ2-1	TGCGCCAGCAGCCAAGAAAAGTTAGGGACTGGTATTCCCTACAATGAGCAGTTCTTC	CASSQEKLGTGIPYNEQFF
-	-	TRBV25-1	TRBJ2-3	TGTGCCAGCAGTGAAGTCGGACGGGGAGTCAAAGCAGATACGCAGTATTTT	CASSEVGRGVKADTQYF
TRBD1	once	TRBV5-6	TRBJ1-2	TGTGCCAGCAGAACCTGGACAGGGGAGGACCTTGGCTACACCTTC	CASRTWTGEDLGYTF
-	-	TRBV5-1	TRBJ2-1	TGCGCCAGCAGCTTGGTCGGGTTCACCTACAATGAGCAGTTCTTC	CASSLVGFTYNEQFF
-	-	TRBV30	TRBJ2-2	TGTGCCTGGAGTGAGTTCACGGGGAGCACCGGGGAGCTGTTTTTT	CAWSEFTGSTGELFF
TRBD1	-	TRBV13	TRBJ2-7	TGTGCCAGCAGTCTGACCGGGACAGGGACCTACGAGCAGTACTTC	CASSLTGTGTYEQYF
TRBD2	few	TRBV9	TRBJ2-7	TGTGCCAGCAGCCTGACTAGCGCCACCTACGAGCAGTACTTC	CASSLTSATYEQYF
-	few	TRBV7-3	TRBJ2-6	TGTGCCAGCAGCTTCCGGGCTGCTGGGGCCAACGTCCTGACTTTC	CASSFRAAGANVLTF
-	-	TRBV27	TRBJ1-5	TGTGCCAGCAGTACCCGAGCGGCAGGGATGGTTAATGGCAATCAGCCCCAGCATTTT	CASSTRAAGMVNGNQPQHF
-	-	TRBV4-1	TRBJ1-1	TGCGCCAGCAGCCAAGTGTTCGGGACCACTGAAGCTTTCTTT	CASSQVFGTTEAFF
-	-	TRBV18	TRBJ2-7	TGTGCCAGCTCACCACCCGTGGACTACGAGCAGTACTTC	CASSPPVDYEQYF
TRBD1	-	TRBV6-5	TRBJ2-5	TGTGCCAGCAGTTACTCGACAGGGGGCACTCCAGAGACCCAGTACTTC	CASSYSTGGTPETQYF
TRBD2	-	TRBV29-1	TRBJ2-5	TGCAGCGTAGGAGCGGGGGGGCAACAGACCCAGTACTTC	CSVGAGGQQTQYF
-	-	TRBV6-4	TRBJ1-1	TGTGCCAGCAGTGAGGAGGGTAACACTGAAGCTTTCTTT	CASSEEGNTEAFF
-	-	TRBV7-2	TRBJ2-1	TGTGCCAGCAGCTTCGAAAGGACCGTTAGCGAGCAGTTCTTC	CASSFERTVSEQFF
-	few	TRBV5-1	TRBJ2-3	TGCGCCAGCAGCCATTACGGGACGCCAAGTACAGATAGCACAGATACGCAGTATTTT	CASSHYGTPSTDSTDTQYF
-	few	TRBV5-1	TRBJ2-5	TGCGCCAGCAGCGGGGACTCCCCAGAGACCCAGTACTTC	CASSGDSPETQYF
-	-	TRBV30	TRBJ2-2	TGTGCCTGGGACGGGTTTAATCGCGGGGAGCTGTTTTTT	CAWDGFNRGELFF
-	-	TRBV10-3	TRBJ1-1	TGTGCCATCAGTGGCAGTAAGGACACTGAAGCTTTCTTT	CAISGSKDTEAFF
-	-	TRBV10-3	TRBJ1-2	TGTGCCATCAGTGAGACACAGCCTAACTATGGCTACACCTTC	CAISETQPNYGYTF
TRBD1	-	TRBV10-3	TRBJ2-5	TGTGCCATCAGTGGACAGGGGGAGACCCAGTACTTC	CAISGQGETQYF